Detailed here is one TCR beta chain. For each subset, genomic DNA was distributed in equal portions over several immunoSEQ plates. The sorted-subset replicate PCRs were given roughly 200 ng DNA, which is some 29,000 T cell genomes. TCRdb's copy holds only in-frame clones and misses some; the assay was immunoSEQ multiplex PCR. The data show almost 750,000 clones, around 70% seen once. These data are taken from a study of shared clonotypes between healthy human individuals. Naive CD4+ cells were CD45RA-selected; the remaining cells were memory. Germline CDR1 SGHNT, CDR2 YYREEE (reference sequence). Trimming removed 0 bases at V and 2 bases at J, with 11 bases between. The CDR3 is 15 amino acids.

The material sequenced was memory CD4+ T cells sorted from blood. Subset here: CD45RA-negative fraction. This sequence joins TRBV5-4 and TRBJ1-1; D unclear. The sequence came from a woman under 40 in good health. DNA of the CDR3: TGTGCCAGCAGCTTGGTAGGGATATTAAACACTGAAGCTTTCTTT. It translates to CASSLVGILNTEAFF.